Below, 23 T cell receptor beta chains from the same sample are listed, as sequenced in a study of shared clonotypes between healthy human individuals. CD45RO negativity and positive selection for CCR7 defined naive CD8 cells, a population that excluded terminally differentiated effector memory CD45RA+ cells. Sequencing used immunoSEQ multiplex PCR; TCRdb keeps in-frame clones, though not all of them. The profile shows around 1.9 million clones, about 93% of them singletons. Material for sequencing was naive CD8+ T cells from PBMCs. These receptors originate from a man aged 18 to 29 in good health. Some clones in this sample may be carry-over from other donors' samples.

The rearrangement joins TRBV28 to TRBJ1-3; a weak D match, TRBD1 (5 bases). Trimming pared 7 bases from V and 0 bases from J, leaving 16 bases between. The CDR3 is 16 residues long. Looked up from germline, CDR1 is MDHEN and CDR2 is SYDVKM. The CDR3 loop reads CASKSGDFRSGNTIYF. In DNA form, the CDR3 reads TGTGCCAGCAAATCGGGGGACTTTCGCTCTGGAAACACCATATATTTT.

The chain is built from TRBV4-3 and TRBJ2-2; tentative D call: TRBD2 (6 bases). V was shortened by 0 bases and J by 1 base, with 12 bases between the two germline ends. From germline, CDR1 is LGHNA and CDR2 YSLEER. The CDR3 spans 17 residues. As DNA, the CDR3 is TGCGCCAGCAGCCAAGATACTGGACTATGGAACACCGGGGAGCTGTTTTTT. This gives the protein CASSQDTGLWNTGELFF.

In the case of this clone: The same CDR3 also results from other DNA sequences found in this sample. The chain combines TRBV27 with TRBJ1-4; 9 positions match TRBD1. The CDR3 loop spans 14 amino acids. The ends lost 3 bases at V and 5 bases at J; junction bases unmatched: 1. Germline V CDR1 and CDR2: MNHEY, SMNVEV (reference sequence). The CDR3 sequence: CASSLTGGNEKLFF. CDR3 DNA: TGTGCCAGCAGTTTGACAGGGGGGAATGAAAAACTGTTTTTT. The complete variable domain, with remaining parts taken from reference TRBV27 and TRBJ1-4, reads EAQVTQNPRYLITVTGKKLTVTCSQNMNHEYMSWYRQDPGLGLRQIYYSMNVEVTDKGDVPEGYKVSRKEKRNFPLILESPSPNQTSLYFCASSLTGGNEKLFFGSGTQLSVL.

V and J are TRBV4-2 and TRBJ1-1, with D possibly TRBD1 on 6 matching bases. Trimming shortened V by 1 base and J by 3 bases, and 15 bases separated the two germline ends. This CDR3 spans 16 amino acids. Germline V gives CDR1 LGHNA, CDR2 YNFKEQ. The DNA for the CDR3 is TGTGCCAGCAGCCAAGGGGGGTCGGGGGCGGACACTGAAGCTTTCTTT. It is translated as CASSQGGSGADTEAFF.

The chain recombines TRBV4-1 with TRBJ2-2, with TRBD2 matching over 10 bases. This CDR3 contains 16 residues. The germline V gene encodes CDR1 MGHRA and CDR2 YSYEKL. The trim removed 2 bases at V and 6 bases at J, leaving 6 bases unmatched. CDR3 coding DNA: TGCGCCAGCAGCCAATCCGGGACTAGCGATTCCGGGGAGCTGTTTTTT. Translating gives CASSQSGTSDSGELFF.

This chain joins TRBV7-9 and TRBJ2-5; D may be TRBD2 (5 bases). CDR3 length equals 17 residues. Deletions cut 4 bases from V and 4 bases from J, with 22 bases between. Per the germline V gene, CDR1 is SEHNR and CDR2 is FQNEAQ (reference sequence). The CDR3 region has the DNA TGTGCCAGCAGCTCGGACCATCCGGGCGTGGCGGGAGAGACCCAGTACTTC. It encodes CASSSDHPGVAGETQYF.

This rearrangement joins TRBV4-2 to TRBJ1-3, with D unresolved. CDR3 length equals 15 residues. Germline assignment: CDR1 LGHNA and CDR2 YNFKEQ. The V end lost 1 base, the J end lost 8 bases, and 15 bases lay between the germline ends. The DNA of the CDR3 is TGTGCCAGCAGCCAAGGGACTAGGGTTGGTGACACCATATATTTT. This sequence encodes CASSQGTRVGDTIYF.

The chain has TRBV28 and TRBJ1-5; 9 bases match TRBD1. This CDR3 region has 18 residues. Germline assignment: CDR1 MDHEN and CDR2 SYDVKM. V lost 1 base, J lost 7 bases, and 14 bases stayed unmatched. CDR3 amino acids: CASSLFSGTGLQEQPQHF. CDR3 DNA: TGTGCCAGCAGTTTATTCTCCGGGACAGGGCTTCAAGAGCAGCCCCAGCATTTT.

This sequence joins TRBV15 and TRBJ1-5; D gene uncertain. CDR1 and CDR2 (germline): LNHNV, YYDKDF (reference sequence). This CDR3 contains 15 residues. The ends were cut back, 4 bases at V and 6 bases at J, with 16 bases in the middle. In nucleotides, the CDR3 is TGTGCCACCAGCATTAGTCAGCGGGCTTCTCAGCCCCAGCATTTT. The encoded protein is CATSISQRASQPQHF.

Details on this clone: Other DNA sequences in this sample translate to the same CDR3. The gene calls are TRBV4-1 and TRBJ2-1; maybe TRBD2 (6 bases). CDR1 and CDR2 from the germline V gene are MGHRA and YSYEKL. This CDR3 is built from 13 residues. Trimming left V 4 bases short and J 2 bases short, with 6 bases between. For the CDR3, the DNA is TGCGCCAGCAGCCCGGGAGCCTACAATGAGCAGTTCTTC. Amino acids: CASSPGAYNEQFF.

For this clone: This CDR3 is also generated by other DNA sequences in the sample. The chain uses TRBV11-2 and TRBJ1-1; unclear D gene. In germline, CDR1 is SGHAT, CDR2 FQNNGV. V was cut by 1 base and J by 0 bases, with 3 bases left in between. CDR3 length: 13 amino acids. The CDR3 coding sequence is TGTGCCAGCAGCTTAGGGTTGAACACTGAAGCTTTCTTT. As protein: CASSLGLNTEAFF. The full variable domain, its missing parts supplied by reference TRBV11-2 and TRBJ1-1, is EAGVAQSPRYKIIEKRQSVAFWCNPISGHATLYWYQQILGQGPKLLIQFQNNGVVDDSQLPKDRFSAERLKGVDSTLKIQPAKLEDSAVYLCASSLGLNTEAFFGQGTRLTVV.

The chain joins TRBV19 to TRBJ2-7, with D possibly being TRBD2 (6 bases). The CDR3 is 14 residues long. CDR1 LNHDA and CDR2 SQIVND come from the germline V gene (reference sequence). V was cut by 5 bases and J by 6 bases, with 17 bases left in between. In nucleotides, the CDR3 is TGTGCCAGTAGTGAGGGCGGGATGATCGGCGAGCAGTACTTC. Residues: CASSEGGMIGEQYF.

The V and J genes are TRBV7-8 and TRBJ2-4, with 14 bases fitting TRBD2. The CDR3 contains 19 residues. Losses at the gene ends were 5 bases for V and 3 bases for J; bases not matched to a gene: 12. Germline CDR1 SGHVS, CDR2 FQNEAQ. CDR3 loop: CASSPRLAGGPSGKNIQYF. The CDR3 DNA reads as TGTGCCAGCAGCCCCCGACTAGCGGGAGGGCCTTCGGGCAAAAACATTCAGTACTTC.

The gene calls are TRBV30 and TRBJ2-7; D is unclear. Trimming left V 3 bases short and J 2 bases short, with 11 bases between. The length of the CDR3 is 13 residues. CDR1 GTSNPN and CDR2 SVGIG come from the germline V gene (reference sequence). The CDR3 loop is CAWSGAVTYEQYF. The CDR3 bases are TGTGCCTGGAGCGGCGCGGTAACCTACGAGCAGTACTTC.

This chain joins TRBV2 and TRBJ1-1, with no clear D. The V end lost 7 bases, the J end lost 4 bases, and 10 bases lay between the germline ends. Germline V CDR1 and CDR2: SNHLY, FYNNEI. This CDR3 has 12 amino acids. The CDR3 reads CASNGRITEAFF. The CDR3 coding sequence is TGTGCCAGCAATGGTAGAATCACTGAAGCTTTCTTT.

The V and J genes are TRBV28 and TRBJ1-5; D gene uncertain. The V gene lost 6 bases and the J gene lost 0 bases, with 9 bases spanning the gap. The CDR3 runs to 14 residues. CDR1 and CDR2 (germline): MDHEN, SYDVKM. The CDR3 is CASRDMFSNQPQHF. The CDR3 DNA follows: TGTGCCAGCAGGGATATGTTTAGCAATCAGCCCCAGCATTTT. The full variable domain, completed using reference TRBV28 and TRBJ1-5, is DVKVTQSSRYLVKRTGEKVFLECVQDMDHENMFWYRQDPGLGLRLIYFSYDVKMKEKGDIPEGYSVSREKKERFSLILESASTNQTSMYLCASRDMFSNQPQHFGDGTRLSIL.

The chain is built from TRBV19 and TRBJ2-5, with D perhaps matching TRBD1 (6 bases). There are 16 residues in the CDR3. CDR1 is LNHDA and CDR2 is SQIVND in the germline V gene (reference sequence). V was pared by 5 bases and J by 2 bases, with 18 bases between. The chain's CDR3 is CASSPTPKQGQETQYF. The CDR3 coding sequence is TGTGCCAGTAGTCCCACCCCGAAACAGGGACAAGAGACCCAGTACTTC.

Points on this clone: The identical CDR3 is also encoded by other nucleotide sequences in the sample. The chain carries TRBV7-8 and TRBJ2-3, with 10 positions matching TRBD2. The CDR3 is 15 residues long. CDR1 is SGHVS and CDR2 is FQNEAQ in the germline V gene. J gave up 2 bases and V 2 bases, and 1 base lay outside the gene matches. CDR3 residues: CASSLLAGVTDTQYF. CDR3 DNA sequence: TGTGCCAGCAGCTTACTAGCGGGAGTCACAGATACGCAGTATTTT.

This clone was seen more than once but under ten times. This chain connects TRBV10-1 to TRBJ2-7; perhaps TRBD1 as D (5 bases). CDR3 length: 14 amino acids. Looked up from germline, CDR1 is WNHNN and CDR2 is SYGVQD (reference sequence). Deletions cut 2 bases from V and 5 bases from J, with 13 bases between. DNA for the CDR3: TGCGCCAGCAGTGAGGCCAGGGTAAGCGACGAGCAGTACTTC. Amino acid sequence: CASSEARVSDEQYF.

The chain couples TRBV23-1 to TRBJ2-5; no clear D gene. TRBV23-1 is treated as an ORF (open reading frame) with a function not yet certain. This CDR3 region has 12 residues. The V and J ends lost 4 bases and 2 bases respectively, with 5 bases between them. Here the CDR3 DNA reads TGCGCCAGCAGTCGCCCGCAAGAGACCCAGTACTTC. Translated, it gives CASSRPQETQYF.

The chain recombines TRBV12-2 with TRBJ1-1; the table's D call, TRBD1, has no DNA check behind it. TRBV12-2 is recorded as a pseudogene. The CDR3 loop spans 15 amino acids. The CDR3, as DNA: TGTGCAAGTCGCTTAGCGGACAGGATGAACACTGAAGCTTTCTTT. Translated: CASRLADRMNTEAFF.

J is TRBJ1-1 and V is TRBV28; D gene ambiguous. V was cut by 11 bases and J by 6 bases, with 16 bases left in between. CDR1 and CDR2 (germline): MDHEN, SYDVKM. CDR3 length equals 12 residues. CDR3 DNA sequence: TGTGCCGTACAGCCGCGTGGGGCTGAAGCTTTCTTT. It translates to CAVQPRGAEAFF.

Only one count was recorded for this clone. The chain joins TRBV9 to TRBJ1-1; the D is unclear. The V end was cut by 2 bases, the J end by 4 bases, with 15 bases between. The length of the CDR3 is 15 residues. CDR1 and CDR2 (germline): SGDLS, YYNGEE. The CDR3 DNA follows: TGTGCCAGCAGCGTTAGAGGGCAGGTGGTCACTGAAGCTTTCTTT. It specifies CASSVRGQVVTEAFF.